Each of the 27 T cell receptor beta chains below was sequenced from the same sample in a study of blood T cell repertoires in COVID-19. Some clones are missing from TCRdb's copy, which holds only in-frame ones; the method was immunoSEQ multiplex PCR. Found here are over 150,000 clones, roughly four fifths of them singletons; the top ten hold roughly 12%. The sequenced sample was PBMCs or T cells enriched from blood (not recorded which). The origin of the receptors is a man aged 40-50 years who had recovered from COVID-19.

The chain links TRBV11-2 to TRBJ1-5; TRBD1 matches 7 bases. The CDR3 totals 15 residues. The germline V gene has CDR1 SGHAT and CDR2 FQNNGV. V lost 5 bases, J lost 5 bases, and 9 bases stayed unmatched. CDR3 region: CASSITGDSYQPQHF. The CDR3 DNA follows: TGTGCCAGCAGCATAACAGGGGATAGTTATCAGCCCCAGCATTTT.

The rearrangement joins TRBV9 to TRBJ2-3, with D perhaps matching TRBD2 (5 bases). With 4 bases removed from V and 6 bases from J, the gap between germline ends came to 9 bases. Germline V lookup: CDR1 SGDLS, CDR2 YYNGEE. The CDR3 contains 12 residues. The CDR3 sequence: CASSPWEDTQYF. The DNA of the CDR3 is TGTGCCAGCAGCCCCTGGGAGGATACGCAGTATTTT.

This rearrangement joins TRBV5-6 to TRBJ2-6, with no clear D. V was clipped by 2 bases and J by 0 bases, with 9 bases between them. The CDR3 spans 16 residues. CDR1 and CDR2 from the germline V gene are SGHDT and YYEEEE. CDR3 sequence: CASSFLFSSGANVLTF. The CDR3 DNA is TGTGCCAGCAGCTTTCTCTTCAGCTCTGGGGCCAACGTCCTGACTTTC.

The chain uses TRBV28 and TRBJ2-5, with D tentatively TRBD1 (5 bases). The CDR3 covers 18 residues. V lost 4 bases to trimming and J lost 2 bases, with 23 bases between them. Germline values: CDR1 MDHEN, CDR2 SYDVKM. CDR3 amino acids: CASSSSSRFRVPQETQYF. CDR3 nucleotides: TGTGCCAGCAGTTCAAGTTCCCGTTTCAGGGTGCCTCAAGAGACCCAGTACTTC.

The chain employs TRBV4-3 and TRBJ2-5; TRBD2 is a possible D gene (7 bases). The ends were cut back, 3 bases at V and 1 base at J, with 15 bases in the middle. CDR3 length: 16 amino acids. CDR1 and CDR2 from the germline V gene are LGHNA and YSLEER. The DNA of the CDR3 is TGCGCCAGCAGCCAGGCGGTCGCGGGGGCCCAAGAGACCCAGTACTTC. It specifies CASSQAVAGAQETQYF.

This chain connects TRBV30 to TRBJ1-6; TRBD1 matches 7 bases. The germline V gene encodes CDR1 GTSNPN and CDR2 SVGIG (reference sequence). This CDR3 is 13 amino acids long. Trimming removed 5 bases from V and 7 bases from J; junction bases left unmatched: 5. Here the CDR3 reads CAWGRDSNSPLHF. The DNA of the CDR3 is TGTGCCTGGGGGCGGGACAGCAATTCACCCCTCCACTTT.

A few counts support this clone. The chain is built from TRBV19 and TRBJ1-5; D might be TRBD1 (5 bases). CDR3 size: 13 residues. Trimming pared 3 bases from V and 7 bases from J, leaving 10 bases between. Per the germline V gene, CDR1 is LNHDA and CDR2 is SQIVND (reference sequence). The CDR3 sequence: CASSIQGGQPQHF. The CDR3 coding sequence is TGTGCCAGTAGTATTCAGGGAGGGCAGCCCCAGCATTTT. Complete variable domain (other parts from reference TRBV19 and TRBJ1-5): DGGITQSPKYLFRKEGQNVTLSCEQNLNHDAMYWYRQDPGQGLRLIYYSQIVNDFQKGDIAEGYSVSREKKESFPLTVTSAQKNPTAFYLCASSIQGGQPQHFGDGTRLSIL.

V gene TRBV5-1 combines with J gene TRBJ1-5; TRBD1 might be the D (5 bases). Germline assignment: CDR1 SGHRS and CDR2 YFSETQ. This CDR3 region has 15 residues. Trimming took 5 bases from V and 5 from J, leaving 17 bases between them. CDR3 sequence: CASRVGGGMDQPQHF. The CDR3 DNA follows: TGCGCCAGCAGAGTTGGTGGGGGGATGGATCAGCCCCAGCATTTT. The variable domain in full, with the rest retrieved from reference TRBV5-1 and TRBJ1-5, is KAGVTQTPRYLIKTRGQQVTLSCSPISGHRSVSWYQQTPGQGLQFLFEYFSETQRNKGNFPGRFSGRQFSNSRSEMNVSTLELGDSALYLCASRVGGGMDQPQHFGDGTRLSIL.

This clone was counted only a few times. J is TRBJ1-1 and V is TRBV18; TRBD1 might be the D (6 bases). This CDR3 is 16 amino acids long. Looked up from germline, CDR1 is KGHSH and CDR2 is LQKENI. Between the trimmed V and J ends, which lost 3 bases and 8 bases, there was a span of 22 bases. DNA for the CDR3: TGTGCCAGCTCACCCATAAACAGCCAGGGGAAGCGAGAAGCTTTCTTT. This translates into CASSPINSQGKREAFF.

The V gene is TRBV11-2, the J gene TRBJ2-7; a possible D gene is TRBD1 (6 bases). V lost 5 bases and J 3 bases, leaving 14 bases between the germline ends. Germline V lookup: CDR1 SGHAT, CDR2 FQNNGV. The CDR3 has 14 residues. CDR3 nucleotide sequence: TGTGCCAGCAGCCCTGCGATGACAGGCTACGAGCAGTACGTC. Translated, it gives CASSPAMTGYEQYV.

The CDR3 bases are TGTGCCAGTGGTAGAGAGGAGGCGGCTTTCTTT. It translates to CASGREEAAFF. The rearrangement joins TRBV2 to TRBJ1-1; D remains ambiguous. CDR3 length: 11 amino acids. V lost 9 bases and J lost 11, with 16 bases in between. Germline V CDR1 and CDR2: SNHLY, FYNNEI.

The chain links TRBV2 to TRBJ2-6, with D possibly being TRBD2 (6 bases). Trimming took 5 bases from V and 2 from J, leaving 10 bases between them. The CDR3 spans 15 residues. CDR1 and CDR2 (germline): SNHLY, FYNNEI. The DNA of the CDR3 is TGTGCCAGCAGTTGGAGGGAAGCTGGGGCCAACGTCCTGACTTTC. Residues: CASSWREAGANVLTF.

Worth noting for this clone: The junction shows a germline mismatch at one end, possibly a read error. CDR3 sequence (DNA): TGTGCCAGCAGCCAAGGGTATGCACTCTCGGCCCGCGACTCATTC. This gives the protein CASSQGYALSARDSF. The chain recombines TRBV14 with TRBJ1-2; D not resolved. Germline values: CDR1 SGHDN, CDR2 FVKESK. The CDR3 extends over 15 amino acids.

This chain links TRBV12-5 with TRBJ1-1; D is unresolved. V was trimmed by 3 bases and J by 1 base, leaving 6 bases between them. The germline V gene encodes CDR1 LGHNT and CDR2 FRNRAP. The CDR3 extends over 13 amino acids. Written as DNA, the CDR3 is TGTGCTAGTGGTTTATCAGGGAACACTGAAGCTTTCTTT. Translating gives CASGLSGNTEAFF.

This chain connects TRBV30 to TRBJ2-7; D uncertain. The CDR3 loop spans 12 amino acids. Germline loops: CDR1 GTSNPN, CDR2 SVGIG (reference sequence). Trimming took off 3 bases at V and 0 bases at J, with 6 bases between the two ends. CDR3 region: CAWRASSYEQYF. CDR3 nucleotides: TGTGCCTGGAGAGCATCCTCCTACGAGCAGTACTTC.

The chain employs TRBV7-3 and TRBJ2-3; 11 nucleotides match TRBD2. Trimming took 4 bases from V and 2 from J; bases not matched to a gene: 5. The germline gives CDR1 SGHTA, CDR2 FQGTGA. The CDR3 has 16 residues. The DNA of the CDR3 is TGTGCCAGCAGCTCCATGGGACTAGCGGTCACAGATACGCAGTATTTT. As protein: CASSSMGLAVTDTQYF.

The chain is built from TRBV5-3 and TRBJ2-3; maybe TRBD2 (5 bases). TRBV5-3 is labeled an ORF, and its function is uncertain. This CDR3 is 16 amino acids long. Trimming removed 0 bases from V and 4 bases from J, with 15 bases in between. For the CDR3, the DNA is TGTGCCAGAAGCTTGGTTCGAGGGAGTGGGGCAGATACGCAGTATTTT. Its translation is CARSLVRGSGADTQYF.

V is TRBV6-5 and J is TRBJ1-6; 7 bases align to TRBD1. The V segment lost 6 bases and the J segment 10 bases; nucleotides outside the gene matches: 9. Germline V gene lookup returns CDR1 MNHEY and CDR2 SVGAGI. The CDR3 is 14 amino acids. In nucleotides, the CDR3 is TGTGCCAGCAGCCTACGGGACAGACTATCACCCCTCCACTTT. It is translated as CASSLRDRLSPLHF.

The CDR3 loop is CASGLAAYNEQFF. The CDR3 DNA is TGTGCCAGCGGTCTAGCGGCCTACAATGAGCAGTTCTTC. This chain links TRBV6-5 with TRBJ2-1, with TRBD2 matching 7 bases. Losses at the gene ends were 8 bases for V and 2 bases for J; bases not matched to a gene: 3. From germline, CDR1 is MNHEY and CDR2 SVGAGI. The CDR3 totals 13 residues.

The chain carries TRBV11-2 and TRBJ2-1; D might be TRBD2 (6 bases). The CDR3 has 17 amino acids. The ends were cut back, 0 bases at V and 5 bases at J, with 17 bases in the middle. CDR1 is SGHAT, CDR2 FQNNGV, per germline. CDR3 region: CASSLEARGILNNEQFF. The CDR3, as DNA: TGTGCCAGCAGCTTAGAAGCTCGGGGGATTTTGAACAATGAGCAGTTCTTC.

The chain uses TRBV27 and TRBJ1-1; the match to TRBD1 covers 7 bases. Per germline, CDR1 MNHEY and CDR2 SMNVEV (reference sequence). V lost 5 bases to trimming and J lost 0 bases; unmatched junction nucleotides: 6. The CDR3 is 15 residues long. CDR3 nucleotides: TGTGCCAGCAGTCATCGACAGGGCTTGAACACTGAAGCTTTCTTT. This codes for CASSHRQGLNTEAFF.

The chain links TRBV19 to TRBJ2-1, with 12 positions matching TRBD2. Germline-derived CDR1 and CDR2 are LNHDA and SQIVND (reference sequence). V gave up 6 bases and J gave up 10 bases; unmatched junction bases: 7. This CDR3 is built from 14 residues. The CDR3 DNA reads TGTGCCAGTAGGGACACTAGCGGGAGGCCGGAGCAGTTCTTC. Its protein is CASRDTSGRPEQFF.

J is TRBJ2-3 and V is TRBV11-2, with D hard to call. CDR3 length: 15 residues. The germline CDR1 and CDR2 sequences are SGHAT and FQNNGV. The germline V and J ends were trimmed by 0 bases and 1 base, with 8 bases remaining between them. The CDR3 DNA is TGTGCCAGCAGCTTAGAAGGCGGTCGCACAGATACGCAGTATTTT. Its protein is CASSLEGGRTDTQYF.

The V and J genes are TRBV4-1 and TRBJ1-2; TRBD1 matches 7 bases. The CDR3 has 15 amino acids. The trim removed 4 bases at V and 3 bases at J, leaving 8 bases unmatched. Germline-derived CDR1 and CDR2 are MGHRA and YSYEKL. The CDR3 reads CASSRYNDRDYGYTF. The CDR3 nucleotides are TGCGCCAGCAGCCGATACAATGACAGGGACTATGGCTACACCTTC.

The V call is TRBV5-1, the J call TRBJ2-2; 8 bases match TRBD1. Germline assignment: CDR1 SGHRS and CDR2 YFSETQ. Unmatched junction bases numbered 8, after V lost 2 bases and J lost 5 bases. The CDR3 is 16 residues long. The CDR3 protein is CASSFRGPSRTGELFF. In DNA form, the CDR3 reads TGCGCCAGCAGCTTCAGGGGGCCCTCCAGGACCGGGGAGCTGTTTTTT.

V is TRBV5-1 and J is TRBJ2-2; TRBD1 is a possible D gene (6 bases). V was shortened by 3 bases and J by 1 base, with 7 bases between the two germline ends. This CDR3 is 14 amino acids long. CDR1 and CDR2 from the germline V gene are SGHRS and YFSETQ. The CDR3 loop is CASSSGQNTGELFF. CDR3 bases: TGCGCCAGCAGCTCGGGACAGAACACCGGGGAGCTGTTTTTT.

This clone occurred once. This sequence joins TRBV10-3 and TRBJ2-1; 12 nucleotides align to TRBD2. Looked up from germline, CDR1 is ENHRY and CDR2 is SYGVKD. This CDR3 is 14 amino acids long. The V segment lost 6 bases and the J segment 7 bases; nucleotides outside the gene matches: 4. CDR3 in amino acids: CAISLAGGPNEQFF. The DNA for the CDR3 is TGTGCCATCAGCCTAGCGGGAGGGCCAAATGAGCAGTTCTTC.